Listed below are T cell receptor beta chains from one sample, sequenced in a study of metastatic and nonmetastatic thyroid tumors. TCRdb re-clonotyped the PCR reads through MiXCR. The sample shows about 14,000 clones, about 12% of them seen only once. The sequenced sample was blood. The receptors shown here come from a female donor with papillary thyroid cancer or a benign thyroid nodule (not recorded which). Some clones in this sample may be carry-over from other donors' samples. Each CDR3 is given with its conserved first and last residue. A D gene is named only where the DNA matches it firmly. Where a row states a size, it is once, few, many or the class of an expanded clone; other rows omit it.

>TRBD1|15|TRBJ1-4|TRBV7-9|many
CASSNDRAANEKLFF
TGTGCCAGCAGTAACGACAGGGCCGCTAATGAAAAACTGTTTTTT
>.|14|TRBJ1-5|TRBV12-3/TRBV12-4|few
CASSSKGSGQPQHF
TGTGCCAGCAGTTCTAAGGGTTCCGGTCAGCCCCAGCATTTT
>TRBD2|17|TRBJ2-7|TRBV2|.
CASRPGLAVGLTYEQYF
TGTGCCAGCAGACCTGGACTAGCGGTAGGCCTTACCTACGAGCAGTACTTC
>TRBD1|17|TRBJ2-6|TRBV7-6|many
CASSLWRGGAGANVLTF
TGTGCCAGCAGCTTATGGCGAGGGGGCGCTGGGGCCAACGTCCTGACTTTC
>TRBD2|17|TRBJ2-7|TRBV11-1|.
CASIFRSGGGSSYEQYF
TGTGCCAGCATCTTTCGGTCCGGCGGGGGGAGCTCCTACGAGCAGTACTTC
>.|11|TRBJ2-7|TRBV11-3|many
CASSLSGEQYF
TGTGCCAGCAGCTTGTCGGGCGAGCAGTACTTC
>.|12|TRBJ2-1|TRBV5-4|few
CASSSTGREQFF
TGTGCTAGCAGCTCCACGGGCCGAGAGCAGTTCTTC
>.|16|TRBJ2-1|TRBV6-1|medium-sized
CASSPRGLAPYNEQFF
TGTGCCAGCAGCCCCCGGGGTCTAGCGCCCTACAATGAGCAGTTCTTC
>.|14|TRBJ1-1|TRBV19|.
CASKDRPPGSVAFF
TGTGCCAGTAAAGACAGGCCCCCCGGCTCTGTAGCTTTCTTT
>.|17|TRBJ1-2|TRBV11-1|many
CASSLPGEVGISYGYTF
TGTGCCAGCAGCTTACCGGGGGAGGTTGGGATTAGCTATGGCTACACCTTC
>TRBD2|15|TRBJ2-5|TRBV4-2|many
CASSQNREGGETQYF
TGTGCCAGCAGCCAAAACCGGGAGGGTGGGGAGACCCAGTACTTC
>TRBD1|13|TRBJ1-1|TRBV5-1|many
CASSYTGDAEAFF
TGCGCCAGCAGCTACACAGGGGACGCTGAAGCTTTCTTT
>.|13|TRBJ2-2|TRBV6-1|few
CASTLGPTGELFF
TGTGCCAGCACCTTGGGACCCACCGGGGAGCTGTTTTTT
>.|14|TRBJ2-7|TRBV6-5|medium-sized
CASSYSQELYEQYF
TGTGCCAGCAGTTACTCCCAGGAACTCTACGAGCAGTACTTC
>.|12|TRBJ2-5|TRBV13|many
CASSLVRETQYF
TGTGCCAGCAGCCTCGTCCGGGAGACCCAGTACTTC